Each of the 15 T cell receptor beta chains below was sequenced from the same sample in a study of blood T cell repertoires in COVID-19. Measured with immunoSEQ multiplex PCR; TCRdb has only the in-frame clones, and not every one. The sample has some 280,000 clones; 86% are singletons. The source material was peripheral blood. These receptors were taken from a woman aged 25 to 39 with active or convalescent COVID-19.

This clone occurred once. The chain links TRBV18 to TRBJ1-5; D may be TRBD1 (5 bases). The germline V and J ends were trimmed by 6 bases and 3 bases, with 9 bases remaining between them. Germline values: CDR1 KGHSH, CDR2 LQKENI. CDR3 size: 13 residues. Written as DNA, the CDR3 is TGTGCCAGCTCCCTTGGGGCCAATCAGCCCCAGCATTTT. Translating gives CASSLGANQPQHF.

CDR3 sequence: CASSLAGLDTDTQYF. CDR3 coding DNA: TGTGCCAGCAGCTTAGCAGGCCTAGACACAGATACGCAGTATTTT. The chain combines TRBV7-9 with TRBJ2-3, with no clear D. The CDR3 contains 15 residues. Trimming cost V 0 bases and J 2 bases, with 9 bases left between them. The germline gives CDR1 SEHNR, CDR2 FQNEAQ (reference sequence).

The chain is built from TRBV11-2 and TRBJ1-2; unclear D gene. The CDR3 is 14 residues long. Deletions cut 4 bases from V and 6 bases from J, with 15 bases between. The germline V gene encodes CDR1 SGHAT and CDR2 FQNNGV. CDR3 in amino acids: CASSYGLRADGYTF. CDR3 nucleotide sequence: TGTGCCAGCAGCTACGGACTTAGGGCTGATGGCTACACCTTC.

The chain combines TRBV27 with TRBJ1-1; tentatively, D is TRBD1 (5 bases). Trimming removed 4 bases from V and 1 base from J, with 10 bases in between. Germline CDR1 is MNHEY and CDR2 is SMNVEV (reference sequence). The CDR3 totals 14 residues. The CDR3 DNA is TGTGCCAGCAGTTCAGTTACAGGGAACACTGAAGCTTTCTTT. Its translation: CASSSVTGNTEAFF.

The chain joins TRBV7-2 to TRBJ2-2; D remains ambiguous. The length of the CDR3 is 16 residues. Trimming shortened V by 5 bases and J by 6 bases, and 19 bases separated the two germline ends. Germline lookup yields CDR1 SGHTA and CDR2 FQGNSA. This chain's CDR3 is CASSVWLTGFAGELFF. The CDR3 bases are TGTGCCAGCAGCGTATGGTTAACGGGTTTTGCCGGGGAGCTGTTTTTT.

J is TRBJ2-5 and V is TRBV3-1 (or the pseudogene TRBV3-2); 9 nucleotides match TRBD2. This CDR3 region has 14 residues. CDR1 is LGHDT, CDR2 YNNKEL, per germline (reference sequence). J gave up 6 bases and V 0 bases, and 2 bases lay outside the gene matches. The CDR3 sequence: CASSQERGGQTQYF. CDR3 in DNA: TGTGCCAGCAGCCAAGAGCGGGGGGGACAGACCCAGTACTTC.

This chain joins TRBV18 and TRBJ2-4, with 9 positions matching TRBD1. Losses at the gene ends were 3 bases for V and 8 bases for J; bases not matched to a gene: 5. This CDR3 is 14 amino acids long. The germline CDR1 and CDR2 sequences are KGHSH and LQKENI. For the CDR3, the DNA is TGTGCCAGCTCACCCGGACAGGGGAGGGACATTCAGTACTTC. This codes for CASSPGQGRDIQYF.

V usage is TRBV6-2 or TRBV6-3 and J usage is TRBJ2-2; TRBD2 matches 7 bases. Trimming took 6 bases from V and 6 from J; bases not matched to a gene: 10. Germline V gene sequence: CDR1 MNHEY, CDR2 SVGEGT. The length of the CDR3 is 15 residues. Here the CDR3 DNA reads TGTGCCAGCAGACCTTCGGGACTAATCTCCGGGGAGCTGTTTTTT. Its translation: CASRPSGLISGELFF.

This rearrangement joins TRBV11-2 to TRBJ2-3; weak D call: TRBD2 (5 bases). V dropped 5 bases and J dropped 6 bases, with 9 bases sitting between them. The CDR3 is 12 residues long. Looked up from germline, CDR1 is SGHAT and CDR2 is FQNNGV. The CDR3 loop reads CASSPTGDTQYF. CDR3 in DNA: TGTGCCAGCAGCCCAACGGGGGATACGCAGTATTTT.

The chain has TRBV29-1 and TRBJ2-5; D may be TRBD1 (5 bases). Germline V CDR1 and CDR2: SQVTM, ANQGSEA. The CDR3 has 13 residues. V gave up 7 bases and J gave up 5 bases, with 17 bases separating them. CDR3 in amino acids: CSAVGPNGETQYF. Written as DNA, the CDR3 is TGCAGCGCCGTGGGGCCGAATGGGGAGACCCAGTACTTC.

The chain couples TRBV7-2 to TRBJ1-3; the D is unclear. The length of the CDR3 is 18 residues. CDR1 is SGHTA and CDR2 is FQGNSA in the germline V gene. The ends were cut back, 6 bases at V and 6 bases at J, with 27 bases in the middle. The CDR3 here is CASSLPLRTRDMANTIYF. The CDR3 DNA reads TGTGCCAGCAGTCTTCCCCTCCGAACTCGGGATATGGCAAACACCATATATTTT.

V gene TRBV25-1 combines with J gene TRBJ2-1; possible D gene TRBD2, 7 bases. Per the germline V gene, CDR1 is MGHDK and CDR2 is SYGVNS. The CDR3 totals 16 residues. Trimming cost V 2 bases and J 3 bases, with 14 bases left between them. CDR3 amino acids: CASSEQKGGVYNEQFF. The CDR3 DNA follows: TGTGCCAGCAGTGAACAGAAGGGGGGGGTCTACAATGAGCAGTTCTTC.

The gene calls are TRBV29-1 and TRBJ1-1; the D gene is possibly TRBD1 (5 bases). The CDR3 spans 10 residues. CDR1 SQVTM and CDR2 ANQGSEA come from the germline V gene. Deletions cut 7 bases from V and 4 bases from J, with 7 bases between. CDR3 residues: CSARGTEAFF. The CDR3 nucleotides read TGCAGCGCTAGGGGCACTGAAGCTTTCTTT.

This sequence joins TRBV5-1 and TRBJ2-5, with 9 bases matching TRBD2. Germline-derived CDR1 and CDR2 are SGHRS and YFSETQ. The V gene end was trimmed by 0 bases and the J gene end by 2 bases; junction bases not matched to a gene: 8. CDR3 length: 17 amino acids. The chain's CDR3 is CASSLAQAGGRQETQYF. CDR3 DNA sequence: TGCGCCAGCAGCTTGGCCCAAGCGGGGGGCCGGCAAGAGACCCAGTACTTC.

The chain recombines TRBV5-8 with TRBJ2-1, with TRBD1 identical over 10 bases. Germline assignment: CDR1 SGHTS and CDR2 YDEGEE. The CDR3 runs to 15 residues. V lost 4 bases to trimming and J lost 12 bases; unmatched junction nucleotides: 13. CDR3 loop: CASSLFRGQGSGQFF. The CDR3 region has the DNA TGTGCCAGCAGCCTCTTCAGGGGACAGGGGTCGGGGCAGTTCTTC. Using reference TRBV5-8 and TRBJ2-1 for the parts outside the CDR3, the full variable domain is EAGVTQSPTHLIKTRGQQATLRCSPISGHTSVYWYQQALGLGLQFLLWYDEGEERNRGNFPPRFSGRQFPNYSSELNVNALELEDSALYLCASSLFRGQGSGQFFGPGTRLTVL.